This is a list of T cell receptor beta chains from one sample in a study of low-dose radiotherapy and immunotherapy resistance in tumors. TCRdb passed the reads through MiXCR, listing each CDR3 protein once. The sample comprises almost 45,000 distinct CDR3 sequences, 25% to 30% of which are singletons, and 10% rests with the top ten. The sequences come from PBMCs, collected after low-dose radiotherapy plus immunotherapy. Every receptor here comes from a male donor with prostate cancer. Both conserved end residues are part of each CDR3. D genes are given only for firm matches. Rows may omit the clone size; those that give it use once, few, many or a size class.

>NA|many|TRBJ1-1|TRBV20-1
TGCAGTGGTATCCGGGACGAGAACACTGAAGCTTTCTTT
CSGIRDENTEAFF
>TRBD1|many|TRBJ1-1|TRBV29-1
TGCAGCGTTGATACAGGGGGCATGAACACTGAAGCTTTCTTT
CSVDTGGMNTEAFF
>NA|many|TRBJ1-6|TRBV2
TGTGCCAGCACCCCGAAGAGCCTAGGGGCCCATGGGGCGAATAATTCACCCCTCCACTTT
CASTPKSLGAHGANNSPLHF
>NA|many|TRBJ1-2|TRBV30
TGTGCCTGGTTACTCCGGGACCGAGTCTATGGCTACACCTTC
CAWLLRDRVYGYTF
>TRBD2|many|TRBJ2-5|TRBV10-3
TGTGCCATCAGTTCACCTCCCGGGACTAAAAAAGAGACCCAGTACTTC
CAISSPPGTKKETQYF
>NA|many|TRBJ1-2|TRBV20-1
TGCAGTGCTAGACAGGGTGGCGCCTCGCTCGGCTACACCTTC
CSARQGGASLGYTF
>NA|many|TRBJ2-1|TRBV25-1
TGTGCCAGCACCGGGTCCCGAGGGAATGAGCAGTTCTTC
CASTGSRGNEQFF
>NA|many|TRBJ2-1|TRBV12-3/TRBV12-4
TGTGCCAGCAGTTGGGGCAGTTCTGAGCAGTTCTTC
CASSWGSSEQFF
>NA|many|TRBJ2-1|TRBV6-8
TGTGCCAGCAGTATGTCGACCGCGTGGAATGAGCAGTTCTTC
CASSMSTAWNEQFF
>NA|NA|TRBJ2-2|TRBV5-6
TGTGCCAGCAGCCCAGTCGTTACCGGGGAGCTGTTTTTT
CASSPVVTGELFF
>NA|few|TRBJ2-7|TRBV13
TGTGCCAGCAGTGAAGGGAGAGGTAGATACTACGAGCAGTACTTC
CASSEGRGRYYEQYF
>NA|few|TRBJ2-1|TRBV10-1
TGCGCCAGCAGTGAAGGTTCAATCAGATTCTTC
CASSEGSIRFF
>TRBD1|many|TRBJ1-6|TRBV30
TGTGCCTGGAGTGTACGAGCCTTCCCGGGACAGATTTCACCCCTCCACTTT
CAWSVRAFPGQISPLHF
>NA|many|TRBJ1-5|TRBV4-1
TGCGCCAGCAGCCAAGATTACGAGACAGGCGCAGGGCCCCAGCATTTT
CASSQDYETGAGPQHF
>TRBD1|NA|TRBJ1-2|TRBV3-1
TGTGCCAGCAGCCAAGGAAGACAGGGTACGGGTTATGGCTACACCTTC
CASSQGRQGTGYGYTF
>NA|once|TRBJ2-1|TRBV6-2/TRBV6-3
TGTGCCAGTCAGGCAAAGCGGTTGTCCTACAATGAGCAGTTCTTC
CASQAKRLSYNEQFF
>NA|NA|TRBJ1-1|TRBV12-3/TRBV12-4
TGTGCCAGCAGTTCGTCCCGGGAGGACACTGAAGCTTTCTTT
CASSSSREDTEAFF
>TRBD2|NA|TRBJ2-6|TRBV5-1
TGCGCCAGCAGCTTGGCGTCTAGCGGGGGGGTTTCAGGGGCCAACGTCCTGACTTTC
CASSLASSGGVSGANVLTF
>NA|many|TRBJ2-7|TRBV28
TGTGCCAGCCGTACCTCCGGGGACGAGCAGTACTTC
CASRTSGDEQYF
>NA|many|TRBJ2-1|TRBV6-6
TGTGCCAGCAGTTACGGGCAGGGAGGCTACAATGAGCAGTTCTTC
CASSYGQGGYNEQFF
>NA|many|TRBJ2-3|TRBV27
TGTGCCAGCAGTAGATCCTTGGGGAACAGAGATACGCAGTATTTT
CASSRSLGNRDTQYF
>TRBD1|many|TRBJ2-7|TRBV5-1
TGCGCCAGCAGCCAGGACAGGGGGCAATGGTACTTC
CASSQDRGQWYF
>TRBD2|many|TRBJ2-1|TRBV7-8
TGTGCCAGCAGCTCCACCTATAGCGGGGTCTCCTACAATGAGCAGTTCTTC
CASSSTYSGVSYNEQFF
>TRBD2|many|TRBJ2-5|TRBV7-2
TGTGCCAGCCCTTCGACTAGCGGCTTTGTTTTAGAGACCCAGTACTTC
CASPSTSGFVLETQYF
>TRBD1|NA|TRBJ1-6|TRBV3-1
TGTGCCAGCAGCCAGGTCGACAGGGGGAATAATTCACCCCTCCACTTT
CASSQVDRGNNSPLHF
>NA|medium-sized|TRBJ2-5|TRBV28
TGTGCCAGCACCAGGAGCGCGCCGGCTGGAGAGACCCAGTACTTC
CASTRSAPAGETQYF
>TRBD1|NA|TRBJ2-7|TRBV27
TGTGCCAGCAGTTTACGGACAGGCGCCCGCTCGGAGCAGTACTTC
CASSLRTGARSEQYF
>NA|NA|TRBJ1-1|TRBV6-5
TGTGCCAGCAGTTACTCAGGGACTGGGAACACTGAAGCTTTCTTT
CASSYSGTGNTEAFF
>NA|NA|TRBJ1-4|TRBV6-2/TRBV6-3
NA
CASTERWSEKLFFF
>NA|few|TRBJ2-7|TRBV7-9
TGTGCCAGCAGCTCCCAACTAGGCCACGAGCAGTACTTC
CASSSQLGHEQYF
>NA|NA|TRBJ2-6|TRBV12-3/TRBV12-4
TGTGCCAGCACCCTTTACGCCGCTGGGGCCAACGTCCTGACTTTC
CASTLYAAGANVLTF
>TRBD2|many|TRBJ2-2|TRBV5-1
TGCGCCAGCAGCACCCTAGCGGGGAACACCGGGGAGCTGTTTTTT
CASSTLAGNTGELFF
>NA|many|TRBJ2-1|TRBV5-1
TGCGCCAGCAGCTTGGGCTTGGCACTACAAACGGGGGAGCAGTTCTTC
CASSLGLALQTGEQFF
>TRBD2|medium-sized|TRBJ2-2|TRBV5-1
TGCGCCAGCAGCTTGTCTGAGACTAGCGTGGCCGGGGAGCTGTTTTTT
CASSLSETSVAGELFF
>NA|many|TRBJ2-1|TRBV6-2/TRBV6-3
TGTGCCAGCAGTCCTAGTGGGGGTTACAATGAGCAGTTCTTC
CASSPSGGYNEQFF
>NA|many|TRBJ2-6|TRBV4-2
TGTGCCAGCAGCCAAGCAACAAGAGACACACACTCTGGGGCCAACGTCCTGACTTTC
CASSQATRDTHSGANVLTF
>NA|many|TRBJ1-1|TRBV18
TGTGCCAGCTCACCAACAGGAGTGGAGGGCACTGAAGCTTTCTTT
CASSPTGVEGTEAFF
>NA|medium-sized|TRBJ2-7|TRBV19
TGTGCCAGCGGAAGGGGCTACGAGCAGTACTTC
CASGRGYEQYF
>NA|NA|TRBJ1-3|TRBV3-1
TGTGCCAGCAGCCAAGATGCCAGCCAGAGCTCTGGAAACACCATATATTTT
CASSQDASQSSGNTIYF
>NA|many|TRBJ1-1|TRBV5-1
TGCGCCAGCAGCTTGGGCCTCAGTGAAGCTTTCTTT
CASSLGLSEAFF
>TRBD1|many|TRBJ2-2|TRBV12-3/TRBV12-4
TGTGCCAGCAGTTTTTGGGACAGGCACACCGGGGAGCTGTTTTTT
CASSFWDRHTGELFF
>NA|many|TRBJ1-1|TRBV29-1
TGCAGCGTTGTTTTGGGGACTGAAGCTTTCTTT
CSVVLGTEAFF
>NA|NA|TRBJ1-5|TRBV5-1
TGCGCCAGCAGCTCCGACGGCCTTAGCAATCAGCCCCAGCATTTT
CASSSDGLSNQPQHF
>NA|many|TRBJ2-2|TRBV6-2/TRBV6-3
TGTGCCAGCAGTTACTTAAGACAGGTGTACACCGGGGAGCTGTTTTTT
CASSYLRQVYTGELFF
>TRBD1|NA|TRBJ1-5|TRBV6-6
TGTGCCAGCAGTGAAACCGGGACAGCTTACAATCAGCCCCAGCATTTT
CASSETGTAYNQPQHF
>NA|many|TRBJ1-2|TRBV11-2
TGTGCCAGCACCCTTCCCCCGCGGGGTGGCTACACCTTC
CASTLPPRGGYTF
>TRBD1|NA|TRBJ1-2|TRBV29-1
TGCAGCGCAAACAGGGGAACGGACTATGGCTACACCTTC
CSANRGTDYGYTF